This T cell receptor (beta chain) is from a study of T cell responses to AZD1222 COVID-19 vaccine. Regarding the study as a whole: Following two doses of AZD1222, Spike-specific TCR breadth and depth rose. Within unmutated variant regions lay the reported targets of nearly half of spike-specific TCRs.

Concerning this clone: Its antigen is as yet unknown.

Here immunoSEQ multiplex PCR was the method, and the copy in TCRdb shows in-frame clones only, minus some. Counted here are some 200,000 clones, about 92% occurring once; the ten biggest clones make up about 4%. This receptor was taken from an adult who received the MenACWY meningococcal vaccine as a control. The sample here was peripheral blood, taken 28 days after the second dose of the MenACWY control vaccine.

CDR3 protein: CASKTRELFF. The CDR3 DNA reads as TGTGCCAGCAAAACAAGGGAGCTGTTTTTT. V usage is TRBV2 and J usage is TRBJ1-4, with D uncertain. The J call is doubtful: the DNA matches TRBJ2-2 better. This CDR3 spans 10 amino acids. Germline lookup yields CDR1 SNHLY and CDR2 FYNNEI.